This T cell receptor beta chain is from a study of cytomegalovirus exposure and HLA in healthy donors. CDR1 is SGHAT, CDR2 FQNNGV, per germline. V shed 4 bases, J shed 9 bases, and the junction held 16 bases outside the gene matches. The CDR3 is 18 residues long. This PCR relied on a set of 60 Vbeta primers and 13 Jbeta primers. Sequencing used immunoSEQ multiplex PCR; TCRdb keeps in-frame clones, though not all of them. The sample holds some 140,000 clones, roughly two thirds seen once. Sample: PBMCs. The chain employs TRBV11-2 and TRBJ2-1; 12 positions match TRBD2. This sequence was found in a woman in her forties in good health and CMV-seronegative. The CDR3 loop reads CASSSSTLLAGGTTEQFF. The CDR3 nucleotides are TGTGCCAGCAGCTCCTCTACCTTACTAGCGGGGGGCACTACTGAGCAGTTCTTC.